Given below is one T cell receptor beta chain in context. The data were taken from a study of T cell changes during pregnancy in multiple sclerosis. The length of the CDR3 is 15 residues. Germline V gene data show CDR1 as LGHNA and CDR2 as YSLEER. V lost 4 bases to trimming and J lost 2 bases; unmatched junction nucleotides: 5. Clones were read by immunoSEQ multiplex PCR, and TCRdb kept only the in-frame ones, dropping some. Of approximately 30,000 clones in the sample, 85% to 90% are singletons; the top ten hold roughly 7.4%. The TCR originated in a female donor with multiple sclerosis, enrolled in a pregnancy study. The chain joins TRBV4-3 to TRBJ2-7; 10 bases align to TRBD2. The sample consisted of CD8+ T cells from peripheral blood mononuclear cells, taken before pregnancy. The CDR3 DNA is TGCGCCAGCAGCCTTATAGCGGGGGGCCCCTACGAGCAGTACTTC. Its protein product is CASSLIAGGPYEQYF.